This record looks at one T cell receptor (beta chain) sequence and its context. The source of the sample is a study of blood T cell repertoires in COVID-19. The repertoire was sequenced with immunoSEQ multiplex PCR; TCRdb's copy has only in-frame clones and lacks some. The sample lists over 30,000 clones; about nine tenths were seen once. The ends were cut back, 4 bases at V and 6 bases at J, with 10 bases in the middle. The CDR3 covers 13 residues. The germline V gene encodes CDR1 SNHLY and CDR2 FYNNEI. V is TRBV2 and J is TRBJ2-1; D might be TRBD1 (5 bases). The receptor was derived from a woman older than 75 with active or convalescent COVID-19. Sequencing was carried out using peripheral blood. The CDR3 nucleotides read TGTGCCAGCAGTGTCTCAAGGGGCAATGAGCAGTTCTTC. Residues: CASSVSRGNEQFF.